This T cell receptor beta chain was identified in a study of T cell responses to AZD1222 COVID-19 vaccine. Looked up from germline, CDR1 is LGHDT and CDR2 is YNNKEL (reference sequence). The V and J ends lost 4 bases and 0 bases respectively, with 13 bases between them. The CDR3 spans 17 residues. TCRdb keeps only in-frame clones here, not all; method: immunoSEQ multiplex PCR. Among roughly 60,000 clones listed, more than 60% were seen once. The sequences come from peripheral blood, collected 28 days after the second AZD1222 dose. The rearrangement joins TRBV3-1 (or the pseudogene TRBV3-2) to TRBJ2-6, with TRBD2 as a possible D gene (5 bases). The clonotype was recovered from an adult who received the AZD1222 COVID-19 vaccine. The CDR3 nucleotides read TGTGCCAGCAGCCCCTTTTTCGGGGTCTCTGGGGCCAACGTCCTGACTTTC. The encoded protein is CASSPFFGVSGANVLTF.